This T cell receptor beta chain was recovered during a study of cytomegalovirus exposure and HLA in healthy donors. Study-wide results and limits: Confirmation was obtained in vitro that a few CMV-associated chains are specific for CMV antigens. In presence/absence analyses, roughly uniform sequencing depth across donors was assumed.

Samples came from healthy bone marrow donors. The PCR made use of 60 Vbeta and 13 Jbeta primers. Sequencing used immunoSEQ multiplex PCR; TCRdb keeps in-frame clones, though not all of them. The data contain 65,000 or so clones, 60% to 85% of them singletons. For this clone: Its antigen is undetermined.

V lost 6 bases and J 6 bases, leaving 20 bases between the germline ends. CDR3 length equals 15 residues. From germline, CDR1 is LNHDA and CDR2 SQIVND (reference sequence). The clonotype was recovered from a woman aged 35 to 49 in good health and CMV-seropositive. V and J are TRBV19 and TRBJ1-2; maybe TRBD1 (6 bases). The sequencing input was PBMCs. The CDR3 is CASSITIQGPNGYTF. The CDR3 DNA reads as TGTGCCAGTAGCATCACCATACAGGGCCCCAATGGCTACACCTTC.